This TCR beta chain derives from a study of shared clonotypes between healthy human individuals. This clone was counted only a few times. Sequencing used immunoSEQ multiplex PCR; TCRdb keeps in-frame clones, though not all of them. The table records about 1 million clones, approximately 70% of them present only once. Trimming pared 0 bases from V and 0 bases from J, leaving 10 bases between. Germline CDR1 reads SGDLS; CDR2 reads YYNGEE. The CDR3 is 15 residues long. Sequences were obtained from memory CD4+ T cells sorted from blood. Subset indicated: CD45RA-negative fraction. V is TRBV9 and J is TRBJ2-7; D may be TRBD1 (5 bases). The TCR was taken from a man aged 18 to 29 in good health. CDR3 sequence: CASSVEWGPSYEQYF. As DNA, the CDR3 is TGTGCCAGCAGCGTAGAATGGGGCCCCTCCTACGAGCAGTACTTC.